Listed here are 23 T cell receptor beta chains from one sample, sequenced in a study of T cells after posttransplantation cyclophosphamide. Clones were sequenced by immunoSEQ multiplex PCR, and TCRdb holds only the in-frame ones, with some missing. Of about 47,000 clones in the sample, around nine tenths were seen once. Sequenced material: PBMCs. The receptors here all came from a woman aged 45-60 years in good health and a related stem cell transplant donor.

CDR3: CASSATGGPYNEQFF. The DNA for the CDR3 is TGTGCCAGCAGTGCTACAGGGGGCCCGTACAATGAGCAGTTCTTC. The V gene is TRBV6-5, the J gene TRBJ2-1, with 9 nucleotides matching TRBD1. Germline V gene sequence: CDR1 MNHEY, CDR2 SVGAGI. Trimming took 5 bases from V and 4 from J; bases not matched to a gene: 6. The CDR3 has 15 residues.

The rearrangement joins TRBV2 to TRBJ1-1, with a possible D match to TRBD1 (5 bases). Germline CDR1 SNHLY, CDR2 FYNNEI. V gave up 6 bases and J gave up 0 bases, with 8 bases separating them. The CDR3 loop spans 13 amino acids. The CDR3 DNA is TGTGCCAGCAGCATGACAGTGAACACTGAAGCTTTCTTT. Amino acid sequence: CASSMTVNTEAFF.

This clone has only one observation. The chain employs TRBV6-1 and TRBJ2-6; 10 bases fit TRBD1. There are 18 residues in the CDR3. Unmatched junction bases numbered 6, after V lost 4 bases and J lost 0 bases. Germline V gene lookup returns CDR1 MNHNS and CDR2 SASEGT. This CDR3 is CASSVTGTGVSGANVLTF. For the CDR3, the DNA is TGTGCCAGCAGTGTAACCGGGACAGGGGTCTCTGGGGCCAACGTCCTGACTTTC.

The rearrangement links TRBV7-6 to TRBJ2-7; perhaps TRBD2 as D (6 bases). This CDR3 has 14 amino acids. Germline assignment: CDR1 SGHVS and CDR2 FNYEAQ. Trimming shortened V by 0 bases and J by 6 bases, and 12 bases separated the two germline ends. The CDR3 region has the DNA TGTGCCAGCAGCTTAGCGTTGGCAGCGGGCGAGCAGTACTTC. Its translation: CASSLALAAGEQYF.

This rearrangement joins TRBV19 to TRBJ1-1, with TRBD1 as a possible D gene (6 bases). This CDR3 contains 14 residues. V lost 6 bases and J 1 base, leaving 12 bases between the germline ends. Germline V gene sequence: CDR1 LNHDA, CDR2 SQIVND (reference sequence). CDR3 DNA sequence: TGTGCCAGTAGCCGAGACAGGAGGAACACTGAAGCTTTCTTT. Translated, it gives CASSRDRRNTEAFF.

The V and J genes are TRBV28 and TRBJ2-7, with TRBD1 matching 10 bases. The germline gives CDR1 MDHEN, CDR2 SYDVKM. V lost 8 bases to trimming and J lost 3 bases; unmatched junction nucleotides: 13. The CDR3 length is 16 residues. The CDR3 loop is CASGLGIGDRGYEQYF. DNA of the CDR3: TGTGCCAGCGGCTTAGGGATCGGGGACAGGGGCTACGAGCAGTACTTC.

This sequence joins TRBV18 and TRBJ2-2; a weak D match, TRBD2 (6 bases). The germline V and J ends were trimmed by 2 bases and 8 bases, with 15 bases remaining between them. The CDR3 extends over 15 amino acids. Germline CDR1 is KGHSH and CDR2 is LQKENI. The CDR3 sequence is CASSPKERVTGELFF. DNA for the CDR3: TGTGCCAGCTCACCAAAGGAGCGGGTAACTGGGGAGCTGTTTTTT.

On this clone: A junction boundary mismatches the germline segment, possibly from a read error. The rearrangement links TRBV6-5 to TRBJ1-3; TRBD1 matches at 7 bases. CDR3 length: 16 amino acids. Per the germline V gene, CDR1 is MNHEY and CDR2 is SVGAGI. The CDR3 loop reads CASSSKAGTAGTTIYF. In nucleotides, the CDR3 is TGTGCCAGCAGTTCAAAGGCCGGGACAGCCGGAACCACCATATATTTT.

This chain uses TRBV5-4 with TRBJ2-2; 8 bases fit TRBD1. CDR3 length equals 15 residues. CDR1 is SGHNT and CDR2 is YYREEE in the germline V gene (reference sequence). Losses at the gene ends were 0 bases for V and 7 bases for J; bases not matched to a gene: 5. CDR3 amino acids: CASSLGTGYFGELFF. The CDR3 DNA follows: TGTGCCAGCAGCTTGGGGACAGGGTATTTCGGGGAGCTGTTTTTT.

The V call is TRBV6-1, the J call TRBJ2-7, with TRBD1 matching over 9 bases. The CDR3 runs to 13 residues. J gave up 6 bases and V 8 bases, and 8 bases lay outside the gene matches. Germline V gene data show CDR1 as MNHNS and CDR2 as SASEGT. CDR3 sequence reads: CASRDRVLAEQYF. The CDR3 nucleotides are TGTGCCAGCCGGGACAGGGTCCTGGCCGAGCAGTACTTC.

The V gene is TRBV6-5, the J gene TRBJ2-7; 10 bases map to TRBD1. The V segment lost 4 bases and the J segment 4 bases; nucleotides outside the gene matches: 7. The CDR3 is made up of 15 amino acids. CDR1 is MNHEY, CDR2 SVGAGI, per germline. The CDR3 spells CASSSPGQGQYEQYF. CDR3 nucleotides: TGTGCCAGCAGTTCCCCGGGACAGGGGCAGTACGAGCAGTACTTC.

CDR3 sequence: CASSHLQGGEQYF. CDR3 nucleotide sequence: TGTGCCAGCAGCCACCTCCAGGGTGGAGAGCAGTACTTC. The chain carries TRBV5-4 and TRBJ2-7; D may be TRBD1 (5 bases). The CDR3 runs 13 residues. Trimming stripped 4 bases from V and 7 bases from J, with 15 bases between. Germline V gene data show CDR1 as SGHNT and CDR2 as YYREEE (reference sequence).

The chain employs TRBV19 and TRBJ1-6; the D is unclear. CDR1 LNHDA and CDR2 SQIVND come from the germline V gene (reference sequence). Deletions cut 9 bases from V and 2 bases from J, with 11 bases between. The CDR3 length is 14 residues. The CDR3: CASRETPYNSPLHF. Written as DNA, the CDR3 is TGTGCCAGCCGGGAGACCCCCTATAATTCACCCCTCCACTTT.

The J gene is TRBJ1-4, the V gene TRBV5-4, with a tentative D call TRBD1 (6 bases). The CDR3 consists of 16 residues. Germline CDR1 SGHNT, CDR2 YYREEE (reference sequence). V lost 3 bases to trimming and J lost 4 bases, with 16 bases between them. The CDR3 protein is CASSSRTTGLNEKLFF. The DNA of the CDR3 is TGTGCCAGCAGCTCCCGAACGACAGGACTTAATGAAAAACTGTTTTTT. The full variable domain, with the rest looked up from reference TRBV5-4 and TRBJ1-4, is ETGVTQSPTHLIKTRGQQVTLRCSSQSGHNTVSWYQQALGQGPQFIFQYYREEENGRGNFPPRFSGLQFPNYSSELNVNALELDDSALYLCASSSRTTGLNEKLFFGSGTQLSVL.

The rearrangement links TRBV19 to TRBJ2-7, with D possibly being TRBD2 (5 bases). The V and J ends lost 6 bases and 1 base respectively, with 16 bases between them. The CDR3 consists of 15 residues. Germline CDR1 reads LNHDA; CDR2 reads SQIVND (reference sequence). The CDR3 DNA reads TGTGCCAGTAGCCCGGGGAGAATGGGATCCTACGAGCAGTACTTC. Amino acid sequence: CASSPGRMGSYEQYF. Drawing the rest from reference TRBV19 and TRBJ2-7, the complete variable domain is DGGITQSPKYLFRKEGQNVTLSCEQNLNHDAMYWYRQDPGQGLRLIYYSQIVNDFQKGDIAEGYSVSREKKESFPLTVTSAQKNPTAFYLCASSPGRMGSYEQYFGPGTRLTVT.

This clone has just one count. The V call is TRBV5-1, the J call TRBJ2-3, with 9 bases aligning to TRBD1. The germline CDR1 and CDR2 sequences are SGHRS and YFSETQ. The CDR3 spans 16 residues. With V trimmed by 4 bases and J by 3 bases, 9 bases remained unmatched. The DNA for the CDR3 is TGCGCCAGCAGCCTCTCTACGGACAGGGGTACAGATACGCAGTATTTT. This gives the protein CASSLSTDRGTDTQYF.

This chain connects TRBV9 to TRBJ2-2; 10 bases agree with TRBD1. Germline CDR1 and CDR2: SGDLS and YYNGEE. J gave up 4 bases and V 0 bases, and 6 bases lay outside the gene matches. The CDR3 loop spans 17 amino acids. This chain's CDR3 is CASSVVQGTGVTGELFF. CDR3 DNA: TGTGCCAGCAGCGTAGTTCAAGGGACAGGGGTCACCGGGGAGCTGTTTTTT.

This clone has a single count. This rearrangement joins TRBV27 to TRBJ1-2; D remains ambiguous. Germline CDR1 is MNHEY and CDR2 is SMNVEV (reference sequence). The CDR3 spans 15 residues. The V end lost 4 bases, the J end lost 7 bases, and 19 bases lay between the germline ends. For the CDR3, the DNA is TGTGCCAGCAGTTCCTCTCCCGAGGTATTAAGTGGCTACACCTTC. As protein: CASSSSPEVLSGYTF.

This clone showed up just once. The chain uses TRBV29-1 and TRBJ1-1, with 8 positions matching TRBD1. This CDR3 is built from 11 residues. V was clipped by 7 bases and J by 7 bases; unmatched bases: 5. CDR1 and CDR2 from the germline V gene are SQVTM and ANQGSEA. This chain's CDR3 is CSAGTGNEAFF. The CDR3 bases are TGCAGCGCCGGGACAGGAAATGAAGCTTTCTTT.

The chain has TRBV6-5 and TRBJ2-7; D might be TRBD1 (5 bases). Germline V CDR1 and CDR2: MNHEY, SVGAGI. The CDR3 sequence is 14 residues long. Deletions cut 6 bases from V and 4 bases from J, with 16 bases between. The chain's CDR3 is CASSLGQGRYEQYF. CDR3 nucleotides: TGTGCCAGCAGCCTGGGCCAGGGTCGGTACGAGCAGTACTTC.

The chain combines TRBV11-2 with TRBJ2-7, with D possibly being TRBD2 (7 bases). The CDR3 is 16 residues long. V lost 1 base and J lost 7, with 20 bases in between. CDR1 and CDR2 (germline): SGHAT, FQNNGV. CDR3 DNA sequence: TGTGCCAGCAGCTTAGTGGGGGGGCCAACTACGGGGGAGCAGTACTTC. Translating it yields CASSLVGGPTTGEQYF.

The chain recombines TRBV5-1 with TRBJ1-1; possibly TRBD1 for D (6 bases). There are 16 residues in the CDR3. The V end lost 0 bases, the J end lost 4 bases, and 16 bases lay between the germline ends. Germline CDR1 and CDR2: SGHRS and YFSETQ. The CDR3: CASSLVTGRGGTEAFF. The CDR3 DNA is TGCGCCAGCAGCTTGGTGACAGGACGGGGGGGCACTGAAGCTTTCTTT.

This chain uses TRBV13 with TRBJ1-3; 7 bases align to TRBD1. Germline CDR1 reads PRHDT; CDR2 reads FYEKMQ (reference sequence). Unmatched junction bases numbered 3, after V lost 3 bases and J lost 4 bases. This CDR3 has 14 amino acids. The DNA of the CDR3 is TGTGCCAGCAGCTTGGGGGGACAGGGAAACACCATATATTTT. It codes for CASSLGGQGNTIYF.